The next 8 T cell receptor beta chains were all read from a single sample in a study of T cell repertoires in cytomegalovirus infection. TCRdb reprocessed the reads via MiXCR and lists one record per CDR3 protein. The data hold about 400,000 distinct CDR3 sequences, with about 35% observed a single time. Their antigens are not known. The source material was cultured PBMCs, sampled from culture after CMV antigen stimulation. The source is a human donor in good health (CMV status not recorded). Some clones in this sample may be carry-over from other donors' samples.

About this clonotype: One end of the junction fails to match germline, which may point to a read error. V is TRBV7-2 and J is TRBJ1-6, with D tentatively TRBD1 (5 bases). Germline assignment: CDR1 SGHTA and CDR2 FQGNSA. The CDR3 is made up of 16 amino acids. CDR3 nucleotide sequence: TGTGCCGGCAGCCCCAATGTGGGGACCAATAATTCACCCCTCCACTTT. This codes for CAGSPNVGTNNSPLHF.

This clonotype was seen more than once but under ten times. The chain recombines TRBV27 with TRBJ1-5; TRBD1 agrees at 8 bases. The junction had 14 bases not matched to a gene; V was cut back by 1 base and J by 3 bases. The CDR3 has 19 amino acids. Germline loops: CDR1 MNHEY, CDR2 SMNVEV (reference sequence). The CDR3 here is CASSLYLIGSGQDNQPQHF. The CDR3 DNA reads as TGTGCCAGCAGTTTATATTTGATCGGCTCGGGACAGGACAATCAGCCCCAGCATTTT.

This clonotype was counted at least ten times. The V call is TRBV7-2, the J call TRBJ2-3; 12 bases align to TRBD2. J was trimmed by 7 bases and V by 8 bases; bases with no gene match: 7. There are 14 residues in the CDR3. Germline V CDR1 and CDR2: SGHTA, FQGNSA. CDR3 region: CASGLAGGDNTQYF. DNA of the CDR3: TGTGCCAGCGGCCTAGCGGGAGGGGATAATACGCAGTATTTT.

The CDR3 coding sequence is TGTGCCAGCAGAGGACTAGCGGCACCCCTCCACGAGCAGTACGTC. Translation gives CASRGLAAPLHEQYV. The rearrangement uses TRBV12-3 or TRBV12-4 and TRBJ2-7; 10 bases agree with TRBD2. V lost 6 bases, J lost 5 bases, and 10 bases stayed unmatched. The CDR3 covers 15 residues.

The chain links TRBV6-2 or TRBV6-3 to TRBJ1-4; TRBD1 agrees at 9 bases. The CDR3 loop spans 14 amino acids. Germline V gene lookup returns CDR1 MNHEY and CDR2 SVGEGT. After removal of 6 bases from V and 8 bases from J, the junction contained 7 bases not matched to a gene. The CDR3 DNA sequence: TGTGCCAGCAGATCACAGGGGGCGCGGGAAAAACTGTTTTTT. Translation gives CASRSQGAREKLFF.

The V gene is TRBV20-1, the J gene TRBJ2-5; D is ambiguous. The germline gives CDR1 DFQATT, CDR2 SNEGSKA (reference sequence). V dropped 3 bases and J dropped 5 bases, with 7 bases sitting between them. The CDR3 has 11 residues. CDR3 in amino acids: CSARHGETQYF. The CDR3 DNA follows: TGCAGTGCTAGGCACGGCGAGACCCAGTACTTC.

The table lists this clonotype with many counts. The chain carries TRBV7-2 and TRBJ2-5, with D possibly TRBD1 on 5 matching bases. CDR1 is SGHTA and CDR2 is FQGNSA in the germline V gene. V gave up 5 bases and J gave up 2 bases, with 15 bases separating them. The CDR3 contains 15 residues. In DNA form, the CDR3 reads TGTGCCAGCAGCCCCAGCCCCAGGGTACAAGAGACCCAGTACTTC. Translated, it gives CASSPSPRVQETQYF.

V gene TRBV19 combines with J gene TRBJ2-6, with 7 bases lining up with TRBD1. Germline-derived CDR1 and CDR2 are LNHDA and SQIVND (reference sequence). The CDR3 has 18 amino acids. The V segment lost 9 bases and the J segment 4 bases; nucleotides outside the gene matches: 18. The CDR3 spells CASLGFRQGSSGANVLTF. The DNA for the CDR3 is TGTGCCAGCCTGGGGTTTCGACAGGGATCTTCCGGGGCCAACGTCCTGACTTTC.